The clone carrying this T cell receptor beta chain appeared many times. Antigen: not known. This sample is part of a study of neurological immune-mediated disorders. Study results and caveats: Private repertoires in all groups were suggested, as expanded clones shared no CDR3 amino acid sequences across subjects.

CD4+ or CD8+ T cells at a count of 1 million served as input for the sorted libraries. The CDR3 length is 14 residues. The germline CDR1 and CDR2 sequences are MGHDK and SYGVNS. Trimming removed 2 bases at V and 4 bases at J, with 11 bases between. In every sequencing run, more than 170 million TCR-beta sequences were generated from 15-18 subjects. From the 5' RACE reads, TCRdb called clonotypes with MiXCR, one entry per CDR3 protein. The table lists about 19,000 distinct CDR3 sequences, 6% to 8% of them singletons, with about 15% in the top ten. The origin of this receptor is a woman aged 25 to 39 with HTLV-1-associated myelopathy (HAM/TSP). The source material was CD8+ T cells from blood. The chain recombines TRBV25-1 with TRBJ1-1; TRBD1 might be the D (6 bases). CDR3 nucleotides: TGTGCCAGCAGTGAAAAGGGGGGCGGCACTGAAGCTTTCTTT. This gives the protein CASSEKGGGTEAFF.